This T cell receptor (beta chain) was retrieved from a study of cytomegalovirus exposure and HLA in healthy donors. The PCR contained 60 Vbeta and 13 Jbeta primers. Repertoires were generated with immunoSEQ multiplex PCR, while TCRdb's copy carries only in-frame clones and drops some. This sample has about 35,000 clones, with 75% to 85% found just once. Findings and limits, study-wide: A few V segments could not be told apart, such as TRBV6-2 and TRBV6-3, and were left out.

For this clone: Its cognate antigen is unknown.

Trimming shortened V by 6 bases and J by 2 bases, and 17 bases separated the two germline ends. Germline lookup yields CDR1 MDHEN and CDR2 SYDVKM. The CDR3 is 16 amino acids. This clonotype originated in a male donor in good health and CMV-seronegative. J is TRBJ2-4 and V is TRBV28, with D perhaps TRBD2 (6 bases). The sample taken for sequencing was PBMCs. The CDR3 region is CASSPTRGLTKNIQYF. DNA of the CDR3: TGTGCCAGCAGCCCTACACGGGGGTTGACCAAAAACATTCAGTACTTC.